This T cell receptor beta chain was observed in a study of immune characterization of retroperitoneal liposarcoma. TCRdb ran MiXCR on the PCR reads and lists one entry per CDR3 protein. The profile covers roughly 10,000 distinct CDR3 sequences, with around 30% appearing a single time and about 8% taken by the ten largest. Germline values: CDR1 MNHEY, CDR2 SVGAGI. The CDR3 consists of 14 residues. This clonotype was sampled from a male donor with retroperitoneal liposarcoma. Sequenced: tumor tissue. The chain recombines TRBV6-5 with TRBJ2-1; the D is unclear. With the DNA end fitting TRBJ2-5 better, the J assignment may be wrong. The CDR3 bases are TGTGCCAGCAGTTACCTCCGGGCCGTCGAGACCCAGTACTTC. It encodes CASSYLRAVETQYF.